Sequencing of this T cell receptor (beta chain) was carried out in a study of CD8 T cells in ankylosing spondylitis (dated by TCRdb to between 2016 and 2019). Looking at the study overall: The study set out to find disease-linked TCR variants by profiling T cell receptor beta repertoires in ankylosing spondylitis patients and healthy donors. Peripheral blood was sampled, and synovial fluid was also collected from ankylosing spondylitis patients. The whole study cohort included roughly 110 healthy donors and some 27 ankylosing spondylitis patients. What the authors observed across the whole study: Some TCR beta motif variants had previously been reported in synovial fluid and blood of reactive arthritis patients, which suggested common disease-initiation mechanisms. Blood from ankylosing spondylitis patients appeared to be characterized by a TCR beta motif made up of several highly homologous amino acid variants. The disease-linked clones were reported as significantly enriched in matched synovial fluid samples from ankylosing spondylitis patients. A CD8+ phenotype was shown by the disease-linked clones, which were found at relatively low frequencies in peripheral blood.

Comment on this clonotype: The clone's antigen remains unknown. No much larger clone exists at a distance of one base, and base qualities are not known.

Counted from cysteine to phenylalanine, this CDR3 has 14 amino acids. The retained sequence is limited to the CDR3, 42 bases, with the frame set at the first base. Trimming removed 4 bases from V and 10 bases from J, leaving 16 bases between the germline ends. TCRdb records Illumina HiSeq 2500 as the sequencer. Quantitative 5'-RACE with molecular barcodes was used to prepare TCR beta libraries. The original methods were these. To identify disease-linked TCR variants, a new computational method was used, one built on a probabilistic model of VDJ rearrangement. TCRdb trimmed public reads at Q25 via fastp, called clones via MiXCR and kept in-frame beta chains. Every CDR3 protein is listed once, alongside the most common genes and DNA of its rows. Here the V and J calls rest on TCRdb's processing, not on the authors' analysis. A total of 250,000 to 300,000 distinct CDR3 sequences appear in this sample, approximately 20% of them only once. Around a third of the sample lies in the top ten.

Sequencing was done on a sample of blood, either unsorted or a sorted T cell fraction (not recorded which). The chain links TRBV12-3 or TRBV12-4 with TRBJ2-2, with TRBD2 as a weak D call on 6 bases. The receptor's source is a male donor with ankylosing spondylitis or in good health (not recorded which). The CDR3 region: CASSSPAKGLELFF. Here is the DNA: TGTGCCAGCAGTTCCCCCGCTAAGGGACTGGAGCTGTTTTTT.